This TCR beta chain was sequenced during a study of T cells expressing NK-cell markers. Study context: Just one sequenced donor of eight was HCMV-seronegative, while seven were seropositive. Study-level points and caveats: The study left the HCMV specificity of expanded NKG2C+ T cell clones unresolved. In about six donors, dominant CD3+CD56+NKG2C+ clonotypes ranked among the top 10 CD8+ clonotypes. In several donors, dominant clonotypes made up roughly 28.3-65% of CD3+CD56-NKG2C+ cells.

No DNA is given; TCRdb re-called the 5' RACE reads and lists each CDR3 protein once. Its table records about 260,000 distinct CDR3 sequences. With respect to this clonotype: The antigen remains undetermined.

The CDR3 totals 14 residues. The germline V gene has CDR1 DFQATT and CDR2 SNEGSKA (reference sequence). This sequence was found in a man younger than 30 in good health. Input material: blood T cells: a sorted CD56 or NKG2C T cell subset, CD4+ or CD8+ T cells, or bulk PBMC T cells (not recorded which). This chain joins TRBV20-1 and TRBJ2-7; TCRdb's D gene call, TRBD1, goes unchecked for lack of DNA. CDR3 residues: CSARDDRGGYEQYF.